These 13 T cell receptor beta chains originate from one sample sequenced in a study of T cell changes during pregnancy in multiple sclerosis (dated by TCRdb to the late 2010s). Libraries were built with the immunoSEQ multiplex PCR assay. TCRdb mirrors the immuneACCESS table, restricted to in-frame sequences. Some clones are absent from its copies; in checked studies, under half trace to an unresolved V gene, and the reason for the others is unknown. The sample table records about 80,000 clones; 90% to 95% of these occur just once. In total, the top ten clones hold about 3% of the sample. Material: peripheral blood, obtained before pregnancy. These receptors came from a female donor with multiple sclerosis, enrolled in a pregnancy study.

This chain uses TRBV5-4 with TRBJ1-2, with 7 bases that match TRBD1. V shed 2 bases and J 2 bases; nucleotides not matched to a gene: 12. The CDR3 is made up of 17 amino acids. Germline V gives CDR1 SGHNT, CDR2 YYREEE (reference sequence). CDR3 nucleotides: TGTGCCAGCAGCTTCGAGGGGGCCCGGACTCTGAACTATGGCTACACCTTC. Translated: CASSFEGARTLNYGYTF. Full variable domain (rest looked up from reference TRBV5-4 and TRBJ1-2): ETGVTQSPTHLIKTRGQQVTLRCSSQSGHNTVSWYQQALGQGPQFIFQYYREEENGRGNFPPRFSGLQFPNYSSELNVNALELDDSALYLCASSFEGARTLNYGYTFGSGTRLTVV.

This chain links TRBV7-2 with TRBJ2-2; tentative D call: TRBD2 (6 bases). Germline V gene lookup returns CDR1 SGHTA and CDR2 FQGNSA. This CDR3 is built from 14 residues. Trimming pared 1 base from V and 9 bases from J, leaving 12 bases between. CDR3 sequence (DNA): TGTGCCAGCAGCTTAGGGGGGACTCGGCGGGAGCTGTTTTTT. Amino acids: CASSLGGTRRELFF.

The V gene is TRBV2, the J gene TRBJ2-2; TRBD2 matches 8 bases. The V and J ends lost 8 bases and 10 bases, in that order; junction bases with no gene match: 9. The CDR3 contains 13 residues. Per germline, CDR1 SNHLY and CDR2 FYNNEI. The CDR3: CASGPGGPPELFF. DNA of the CDR3: TGTGCCAGCGGTCCGGGAGGGCCGCCGGAGCTGTTTTTT.

The chain employs TRBV5-4 and TRBJ2-7, with 12 bases lining up with TRBD1. This CDR3 is 16 amino acids long. The germline V gene encodes CDR1 SGHNT and CDR2 YYREEE (reference sequence). Unmatched junction bases numbered 10, after V lost 3 bases and J lost 6 bases. The CDR3 protein is CASSSPSGQGAGEQYF. As DNA, the CDR3 is TGTGCCAGCAGCTCGCCCTCGGGACAGGGGGCGGGCGAGCAGTACTTC.

The rearrangement joins TRBV27 to TRBJ1-1; D uncertain. V shed 7 bases and J shed 4 bases, with 7 bases lying between them. The length of the CDR3 is 11 residues. The germline V gene encodes CDR1 MNHEY and CDR2 SMNVEV (reference sequence). This CDR3 is CASTLGTEAFF. The CDR3 DNA follows: TGTGCCAGCACCCTAGGCACTGAAGCTTTCTTT.

CDR3 coding DNA: TGTGCCAGCAGTGAAGCCGGACAGGTGAGCTCCTACGAGCAGTACTTC. Protein sequence: CASSEAGQVSSYEQYF. The chain carries TRBV6-1 and TRBJ2-7; 7 bases agree with TRBD1. The CDR3 has 16 amino acids. The germline V gene encodes CDR1 MNHNS and CDR2 SASEGT. V gave up 0 bases and J gave up 0 bases; unmatched junction bases: 5.

This clone was counted a single time. The chain employs TRBV28 and TRBJ2-5, with TRBD1 as a possible D gene (5 bases). Germline lookup yields CDR1 MDHEN and CDR2 SYDVKM. Trimming removed 2 bases at V and 2 bases at J, with 12 bases between. CDR3 length: 15 amino acids. This CDR3 reads CASSLRVDRQETQYF. Here the CDR3 DNA reads TGTGCCAGCAGTTTACGGGTTGACAGACAAGAGACCCAGTACTTC.

The CDR3 DNA sequence: TGTGCCAGCAGCTTAGCTAGCGCCCAAGAGACCCAGTACTTC. Translated, it gives CASSLASAQETQYF. This rearrangement joins TRBV7-9 to TRBJ2-5; tentatively, D is TRBD2 (5 bases). The CDR3 extends over 14 amino acids. CDR1 and CDR2 from the germline V gene are SEHNR and FQNEAQ (reference sequence). The V end was cut by 0 bases, the J end by 1 base, with 6 bases between.

This chain connects TRBV5-1 to TRBJ2-7, with D maybe TRBD2 (5 bases). CDR3 length equals 12 residues. Per germline, CDR1 SGHRS and CDR2 YFSETQ. V was trimmed by 0 bases and J by 6 bases, leaving 7 bases between them. CDR3 sequence reads: CASSLVGSEQYF. CDR3 in DNA: TGCGCCAGCAGCTTGGTAGGGAGCGAGCAGTACTTC.

The V and J genes are TRBV10-3 and TRBJ2-5; TRBD1 matches 7 bases. This CDR3 has 14 amino acids. Unmatched junction bases numbered 7, after V lost 4 bases and J lost 5 bases. Germline V gene data show CDR1 as ENHRY and CDR2 as SYGVKD. The CDR3 loop reads CAISGRGGGETQYF. The CDR3 DNA reads TGTGCCATCAGTGGAAGAGGGGGCGGGGAGACCCAGTACTTC.

This chain's CDR3 is CASSAQPPGGRYGYTF. The DNA of the CDR3 is TGTGCCAGCAGTGCTCAGCCCCCAGGGGGCCGTTATGGCTACACCTTC. This chain joins TRBV6-1 and TRBJ1-2; 8 bases are a match to TRBD1. J lost 5 bases, V lost 4 bases, and 12 bases had no gene match. The CDR3 runs to 16 residues. Looked up from germline, CDR1 is MNHNS and CDR2 is SASEGT.

The V call is TRBV4-3, the J call TRBJ2-7; a weak D match, TRBD1 (5 bases). V lost 0 bases to trimming and J lost 1 base, with 7 bases between them. The CDR3 has 14 residues. The germline V gene has CDR1 LGHNA and CDR2 YSLEER. The CDR3 sequence: CASSQEPGSYEQYF. DNA for the CDR3: TGCGCCAGCAGCCAAGAACCAGGGTCCTACGAGCAGTACTTC.

This chain links TRBV11-2 with TRBJ2-7; D not certain. V lost 5 bases and J lost 0, with 11 bases in between. CDR1 and CDR2 (germline): SGHAT, FQNNGV. The CDR3 runs 14 residues. CDR3 bases: TGTGCCAGCAGCCCTCCCCCGAGCTCCTACGAGCAGTACTTC. Protein product: CASSPPPSSYEQYF.